A selection of T cell receptor beta chains follows, all from one sample in a study of cytomegalovirus exposure and HLA in healthy donors. Repertoires were generated with immunoSEQ multiplex PCR, while TCRdb's copy carries only in-frame clones and drops some. The repertoire holds about 300,000 clones, with 80% to 90% as singletons. Sequenced: PBMCs. Receptors were obtained from a man aged 40-55 years in good health and CMV-seropositive. Each CDR3 is given with its conserved first and last residue. The order of the fields is clone size, D gene, J gene, V gene, CDR3 protein, CDR3 DNA. D genes are given only for firm matches. Size values are once, few and many counts, or a class for expanded clones, and some rows have none.

NA | TRBD1 | TRBJ2-7 | TRBV28 | CASRTGVPYEQYF | TGTGCCAGTAGGACAGGGGTCCCCTACGAGCAGTACTTC
NA | TRBD1 | TRBJ2-6 | TRBV11-2 | CASSTPGQGGFGNPF | TGTGCCAGCAGCACCCCGGGACAGGGAGGGTTCGGTAACCCCTTC
NA | NA | TRBJ1-2 | TRBV11-2 | CASSLAASYNYGYTF | TGTGCCAGCAGCTTAGCCGCTAGCTATAACTATGGCTACACCTTC
NA | TRBD2 | TRBJ2-1 | TRBV4-1 | CASSQGTSGIEEQFF | TGCGCCAGCAGCCAAGGGACTAGCGGGATTGAGGAGCAGTTCTTC
NA | TRBD1 | TRBJ2-5 | TRBV7-2 | CASSPTDRGPQETQYF | TGTGCCAGCAGCCCTACCGACAGGGGGCCCCAAGAGACCCAGTACTTC
NA | NA | TRBJ1-6 | TRBV5-6 | CASSLNEVTPLHF | TGTGCCAGCAGCTTGAACGAGGTTACACCCCTCCACTTT
NA | NA | TRBJ2-6 | TRBV5-1 | CASRSDTFSSGANVLTF | TGCGCCAGCAGGTCGGACACCTTTTCCTCTGGGGCCAACGTCCTGACTTTC
NA | TRBD1 | TRBJ2-7 | TRBV15 | CATSRGGNRGAYEQYF | TGTGCCACCAGCAGAGGAGGTAACAGGGGAGCCTACGAGCAGTACTTC
NA | TRBD1 | TRBJ2-7 | TRBV27 | CASRTGASYEQYF | TGTGCCAGCCGTACAGGGGCCTCCTACGAGCAGTACTTC
NA | NA | TRBJ1-2 | TRBV7-6 | CASSLSPFDNGYTF | TGTGCCAGCAGCTTATCCCCGTTTGACAATGGCTACACCTTC
NA | TRBD1 | TRBJ2-2 | TRBV7-9 | CASSLVGRGSTGELFF | TGTGCCAGCAGCTTAGTGGGCAGGGGGAGCACCGGGGAGCTGTTTTTT
NA | NA | TRBJ1-1 | TRBV2 | CASRQGPGNTEAFF | TGTGCCAGCAGACAGGGACCGGGGAACACTGAAGCTTTCTTT
NA | TRBD1 | TRBJ2-7 | TRBV5-1 | CASSFPGTGGINEQYF | TGCGCCAGCAGCTTTCCCGGGACAGGGGGCATCAACGAGCAGTACTTC
NA | TRBD2 | TRBJ2-7 | TRBV27 | CASSRLSGRASHEQYF | TGTGCCAGCAGCCGGCTGAGCGGGAGGGCCTCGCACGAGCAGTACTTC
NA | NA | TRBJ2-1 | TRBV6-5 | CASRNLGGTNEQFF | TGTGCCAGCAGGAACCTAGGGGGAACGAATGAGCAGTTCTTC
NA | TRBD1 | TRBJ1-2 | TRBV7-2 | CASSSRGQGYGYTF | TGTGCCAGCAGCTCCCGGGGACAGGGCTATGGCTACACCTTC
NA | TRBD1 | TRBJ2-6 | TRBV5-1 | CASHLQGTGGYSGANVLTF | TGCGCCAGCCACCTTCAAGGGACAGGGGGATATTCTGGGGCCAACGTCCTGACTTTC
NA | NA | TRBJ1-1 | TRBV9 | CASRPVGVNTEAFF | TGTGCCAGCAGGCCAGTAGGGGTGAACACTGAAGCTTTCTTT
NA | NA | TRBJ2-1 | TRBV5-8 | CASSSASGGLLYNEQFF | TGTGCCAGCAGCTCCGCATCGGGGGGCTTACTCTACAATGAGCAGTTCTTC
NA | TRBD1 | TRBJ2-1 | TRBV5-1 | CASSFGGQGNEQFF | TGCGCCAGCAGCTTTGGGGGACAGGGCAATGAGCAGTTCTTC
NA | NA | TRBJ2-5 | TRBV7-3 | CASSLTPGIQETQYF | TGTGCCAGCAGCTTAACTCCAGGGATACAAGAGACCCAGTACTTC
NA | NA | TRBJ2-3 | TRBV27 | CASSSEAGLDTQYF | TGTGCCAGCAGTTCCGAGGCAGGGTTAGATACGCAGTATTTT
NA | NA | TRBJ1-4 | TRBV9 | CASSRESNQGEKLFF | TGTGCCAGCAGCCGCGAATCGAACCAGGGAGAAAAACTGTTTTTT
once | TRBD2 | TRBJ2-7 | TRBV7-2 | CASSSLLAGIDEQYF | TGTGCCAGCAGCTCCCTACTAGCGGGAATTGACGAGCAGTACTTC
NA | NA | TRBJ1-2 | TRBV6-1 | CASSTGLYGYTF | TGTGCCAGCAGTACAGGGCTCTATGGCTACACCTTC
NA | NA | TRBJ1-5 | TRBV2 | CASRGTLFLNQPQHF | TGTGCCAGCAGGGGGACACTCTTTCTGAATCAGCCCCAGCATTTT
NA | NA | TRBJ1-4 | TRBV7-9 | CASSVEGASSEKLFF | TGTGCCAGCAGCGTCGAGGGTGCGAGTAGTGAAAAACTGTTTTTT
NA | NA | TRBJ2-7 | TRBV7-6 | CASSLFGNYEQYF | TGTGCCAGCAGCCTCTTCGGGAACTACGAGCAGTACTTC
NA | TRBD2 | TRBJ2-7 | TRBV27 | CASSQPLAGGPYEQYF | TGTGCCAGCAGTCAACCGCTAGCGGGAGGGCCCTACGAGCAGTACTTC
NA | NA | TRBJ1-1 | TRBV18 | CASSPIESNTEAFF | TGTGCCAGCTCACCAATCGAGAGCAACACTGAAGCTTTCTTT
NA | TRBD2 | TRBJ2-7 | TRBV28 | CASSASGGGSYEQYF | TGTGCCAGCAGTGCTAGCGGGGGAGGCTCCTACGAGCAGTACTTC
NA | NA | TRBJ1-4 | TRBV18 | CASSGTDPTNEKLFF | TGTGCCAGCTCAGGGACTGACCCAACTAATGAAAAACTGTTTTTT
few | TRBD1 | TRBJ2-7 | TRBV12-5 | CASPVEWDRGEQYF | TGTGCTAGCCCCGTGGAATGGGACAGGGGCGAGCAGTACTTC
NA | TRBD2 | TRBJ2-7 | TRBV11-2 | CASSLDLVAGSYEQYF | TGTGCCAGCAGCTTAGATCTAGTAGCGGGCTCCTACGAGCAGTACTTC
NA | NA | TRBJ2-7 | TRBV6-5 | CASSYSREQVYEQYF | TGTGCCAGCAGTTACTCCCGGGAGCAAGTTTACGAGCAGTACTTC
NA | NA | TRBJ2-5 | TRBV5-1 | CASSLDMQETQYF | TGCGCCAGCAGCTTGGATATGCAAGAGACCCAGTACTTC
NA | TRBD2 | TRBJ2-1 | TRBV9 | CASSQNPGLANNEQFF | TGTGCCAGCAGCCAAAATCCGGGACTAGCGAACAATGAGCAGTTCTTC
once | TRBD1 | TRBJ1-2 | TRBV19 | CASSIRAGGASGYGYTF | TGTGCCAGTAGTATCAGGGCAGGGGGCGCCTCCGGGTATGGCTACACCTTC
NA | NA | TRBJ2-7 | TRBV5-1 | CASSGLAAASYEQYF | TGCGCCAGCAGCGGATTAGCGGCGGCCTCCTACGAGCAGTACTTC
NA | NA | TRBJ1-2 | TRBV19 | CASRHSEGAWGYTF | TGTGCCAGTAGGCATTCAGAGGGCGCCTGGGGCTACACCTTC